The rows below give T cell receptor beta chains drawn from one sample of a study of siplizumab effects on memory and regulatory T cells. Assay used: immunoSEQ multiplex PCR; TCRdb lists only in-frame clones, some missing. The profile shows 87,000 or so clones, 94% of them singletons. The material sequenced was non-Treg CD4+ T cells sorted from blood. Every receptor here comes from a human donor in good health. Both conserved end residues are part of each CDR3. The order of the fields is J gene, D gene, V gene, CDR3 DNA, CDR3 protein. The D gene is left open where the match is weak.

TRBJ1-6	TRBD1	TRBV19	TGTGCCAGTAGTACCTGGACAGGTACGAATTCACCCCTCCACTTT	CASSTWTGTNSPLHF
TRBJ2-3	NA	TRBV18	TGTGCCAGCTCAAGTTGGGGCACAGATACGCAGTATTTT	CASSSWGTDTQYF
TRBJ1-3	NA	TRBV5-5	TGTGCCAGCAGCCCGGACCTTACAAGTTTTGGTGGAAACACCATATATTTT	CASSPDLTSFGGNTIYF
TRBJ2-2	TRBD1	TRBV6-5	TGTGCCAGCAGTTACGGGGACAGGGAATACACCGGGGAGCTGTTTTTT	CASSYGDREYTGELFF
TRBJ1-5	TRBD1	TRBV6-1	TGTGCCAGCATCGGGGGACAGAGCCGCAATCAGCCCCAGCATTTT	CASIGGQSRNQPQHF
TRBJ2-1	NA	TRBV10-3	TGTGCCATCAGCCGGGACCTTACCACTGGCCACAATGAGCAGTTCTTC	CAISRDLTTGHNEQFF
TRBJ1-2	NA	TRBV19	TGTGCCAGTAGTAGGATTCCCGGGACCCACGGGGACTATGGCTACACCTTC	CASSRIPGTHGDYGYTF
TRBJ1-3	NA	TRBV6-5	TGTGCCAGCAGTTACTCCCCAACCTCGGGAAACACCATATATTTT	CASSYSPTSGNTIYF
TRBJ1-6	TRBD1	TRBV5-6	TGTGCCAGCAGCCGCGACAGGGGAAGCTCCTATAATTCACCCCTCCACTTT	CASSRDRGSSYNSPLHF
TRBJ1-5	NA	TRBV2	TGTGCCAGCAGGGTCGGAGGCAATCAGCCCCAGCATTTT	CASRVGGNQPQHF
TRBJ2-7	TRBD2	TRBV5-1	TGCGCCAGCAGGCTAGCGGGATCCTACGAGCAGTACTTC	CASRLAGSYEQYF
TRBJ1-6	NA	TRBV5-1	TGCGCCAGCAGCTTGGCCCGGCGGAATAATTCACCCCTCCACTTT	CASSLARRNNSPLHF
TRBJ2-1	TRBD1	TRBV25-1	TGTGCCAGCAGTACTAGGGACAGGCGCTACAATGAGCAGTTCTTC	CASSTRDRRYNEQFF
TRBJ2-5	NA	TRBV5-4	TGTGCCAGCAGCTCTAGAGGGGGGGGGACCCAGTACTTC	CASSSRGGGTQYF